The next 17 T cell receptor beta chains were all read from a single sample in a study of T cell responses to AZD1222 COVID-19 vaccine. Only in-frame clones appear in the TCRdb table, and some are missing; sequencing was by immunoSEQ multiplex PCR. Of more than 150,000 clones in the sample, 87% were seen once. The sample consisted of peripheral blood, taken on day 0 of MenACWY control vaccination. These receptors came from an adult in good health.

The gene calls are TRBV19 and TRBJ1-2, with D unresolved. The CDR3 has 12 amino acids. The germline V and J ends were trimmed by 5 bases and 8 bases, with 12 bases remaining between them. The germline V gene has CDR1 LNHDA and CDR2 SQIVND (reference sequence). The CDR3, as DNA: TGTGCCAGTAGTGTCGAGGGTGACGGCTACACCTTC. Residues: CASSVEGDGYTF.

The rearrangement links TRBV10-1 to TRBJ2-3; TRBD2 matches 15 bases. CDR1 and CDR2 from the germline V gene are WNHNN and SYGVQD (reference sequence). Trimming cost V 2 bases and J 2 bases; bases outside gene matches: 11. The CDR3 contains 20 residues. The CDR3 loop reads CASSEPWTSGRARHTDTQYF. The CDR3 nucleotides are TGCGCCAGCAGTGAGCCATGGACTAGCGGGAGGGCCAGGCACACAGATACGCAGTATTTT.

The CDR3 sequence is CASSLYSEHRSGNTIYF. CDR3 sequence (DNA): TGTGCCAGCAGCCTATATTCGGAACACCGCTCTGGAAACACCATATATTTT. The chain is built from TRBV7-9 and TRBJ1-3; D is undetermined. Trimming took 5 bases from V and 0 from J, leaving 17 bases between them. The CDR3 loop spans 17 amino acids. Germline V gene sequence: CDR1 SEHNR, CDR2 FQNEAQ (reference sequence). Together with reference TRBV7-9 and TRBJ1-3, the CDR3 gives the full variable domain: DTGVSQNPRHKITKRGQNVTFRCDPISEHNRLYWYRQTLGQGPEFLTYFQNEAQLEKSRLLSDRFSAERPKGSFSTLEIQRTEQGDSAMYLCASSLYSEHRSGNTIYFGEGSWLTVV.

The V and J genes are TRBV24-1 and TRBJ2-3, with D perhaps TRBD1 or TRBD2 (6 bases each). Looked up from germline, CDR1 is KGHDR and CDR2 is SFDVKD. This CDR3 contains 17 residues. The ends were cut back, 4 bases at V and 1 base at J, with 17 bases in the middle. The CDR3 DNA reads TGTGCCACCAGTGAAGGGGGAGCGGGTTTGGGCACAGATACGCAGTATTTT. Translating it yields CATSEGGAGLGTDTQYF.

Comment on this clone: This sample includes further DNA sequences coding for the same CDR3. The V call is TRBV28, the J call TRBJ1-5; the D is unclear. The V gene's germline CDR1 is MDHEN and CDR2 SYDVKM. V dropped 2 bases and J dropped 0 bases, with 5 bases sitting between them. This CDR3 spans 14 amino acids. DNA of the CDR3: TGTGCCAGCAGTTTAACTGATAGCAATCAGCCCCAGCATTTT. Translating it yields CASSLTDSNQPQHF.

The chain carries TRBV6-5 and TRBJ2-5, with 8 positions matching TRBD2. With 6 bases clipped from V and 5 bases from J, the junction kept 11 bases outside the gene matches. CDR1 and CDR2 from the germline V gene are MNHEY and SVGAGI. The CDR3 totals 15 residues. The CDR3 DNA reads TGTGCCAGCAGCCCGGGAGGGGTTCTTGGGGAGACCCAGTACTTC. Its translation is CASSPGGVLGETQYF.

The V gene is TRBV2, the J gene TRBJ1-1, with 7 bases identical to TRBD1. Germline trimming cut 6 bases from V and 2 bases from J; bases unmatched to any gene: 9. The V gene's germline CDR1 is SNHLY and CDR2 FYNNEI. The CDR3 covers 15 residues. The CDR3 DNA follows: TGTGCCAGCAGGAGAACCGGGACAGATAACACTGAAGCTTTCTTT. Amino acid sequence: CASRRTGTDNTEAFF. The entire variable domain, with the rest obtained from reference TRBV2 and TRBJ1-1, is as follows: EPEVTQTPSHQVTQMGQEVILRCVPISNHLYFYWYRQILGQKVEFLVSFYNNEISEKSEIFDDQFSVERPDGSNFTLKIRSTKLEDSAMYFCASRRTGTDNTEAFFGQGTRLTVV.

As DNA, the CDR3 is TGCAGCGGGCTCCAAGAGACCCAGTACTTC. This codes for CSGLQETQYF. V is TRBV29-1 and J is TRBJ2-5; D is undetermined. Germline lookup yields CDR1 SQVTM and CDR2 ANQGSEA. Trimming pared 7 bases from V and 1 base from J, leaving 4 bases between. The CDR3 contains 10 residues.

This rearrangement joins TRBV6-5 to TRBJ2-1, with D unresolved. The V and J ends lost 0 bases and 7 bases respectively, with 7 bases between them. The CDR3 is 13 residues long. CDR1 is MNHEY and CDR2 is SVGAGI in the germline V gene. CDR3 DNA: TGTGCCAGCAGTTACTCGAGCGAGAATGAGCAGTTCTTC. The encoded protein is CASSYSSENEQFF.

This chain uses TRBV6-2 or TRBV6-3 with TRBJ2-5; D is possibly TRBD1 (6 bases). Trimming stripped 5 bases from V and 5 bases from J, with 18 bases between. The CDR3 spans 15 residues. CDR1 MNHEY and CDR2 SVGEGT come from the germline V gene. The CDR3 sequence is CASSDRRGSAETQYF. As DNA, the CDR3 is TGTGCCAGCAGTGACCGCAGGGGATCCGCGGAGACCCAGTACTTC.

V usage is TRBV5-1 and J usage is TRBJ1-4; D is unclear. The CDR3 is 14 amino acids. Germline V CDR1 and CDR2: SGHRS, YFSETQ. The germline V and J ends were trimmed by 5 bases and 3 bases, with 11 bases remaining between them. CDR3 loop: CASRQDGSNEKLFF. CDR3 DNA sequence: TGCGCCAGCAGGCAGGACGGCTCTAATGAAAAACTGTTTTTT.

The J gene is TRBJ1-5, the V gene TRBV12-3 or TRBV12-4; D is unresolved. The CDR3 is 12 amino acids. The V end lost 2 bases, the J end lost 7 bases, and 6 bases lay between the germline ends. In DNA, the CDR3 is TGTGCCAGCAGTTTATCTATGCAGCCCCAGCATTTT. Encoded protein: CASSLSMQPQHF.

The chain is built from TRBV7-9 and TRBJ1-4; D is possibly TRBD1 (5 bases). Trimming removed 5 bases from V and 4 bases from J, with 14 bases in between. Germline V CDR1 and CDR2: SEHNR, FQNEAQ (reference sequence). This CDR3 has 15 amino acids. The CDR3 loop is CASSQKQGVNEKLFF. DNA for the CDR3: TGTGCCAGCAGCCAAAAGCAGGGAGTTAATGAAAAACTGTTTTTT.

This clone was seen only a few times. This chain joins TRBV3-1 (or the pseudogene TRBV3-2) and TRBJ2-1; 8 bases are a match to TRBD1. Germline assignment: CDR1 LGHDT and CDR2 YNNKEL (reference sequence). V lost 4 bases to trimming and J lost 8 bases; unmatched junction nucleotides: 7. CDR3 size: 14 residues. The CDR3: CASSPYPQGDEQFF. In nucleotides, the CDR3 is TGTGCCAGCAGCCCGTACCCACAGGGGGATGAGCAGTTCTTC.

Comments on this clone: Other DNA sequences of this sample code for an identical CDR3. The chain couples TRBV3-1 (or the pseudogene TRBV3-2) to TRBJ2-7, with unresolved D. Germline CDR1 LGHDT, CDR2 YNNKEL (reference sequence). The CDR3 has 11 residues. Trimming removed 0 bases at V and 7 bases at J, with 4 bases between. The CDR3 sequence: CASSQEGEQYF. Here the CDR3 DNA reads TGTGCCAGCAGCCAAGAGGGGGAGCAGTACTTC.

The rearrangement joins TRBV30 to TRBJ2-3; 9 bases agree with TRBD2. This CDR3 has 17 residues. Germline loops: CDR1 GTSNPN, CDR2 SVGIG (reference sequence). V gave up 0 bases and J gave up 2 bases; unmatched junction bases: 9. The CDR3 reads CAWSVLGLAGPTDTQYF. The CDR3 region has the DNA TGTGCCTGGAGTGTATTGGGTCTAGCGGGGCCCACAGATACGCAGTATTTT.

DNA for the CDR3: TGTGCCAGCGTAGGTTTTGGGGTAACCTACGAGCAGTACTTC. It encodes CASVGFGVTYEQYF. This chain links TRBV6-5 with TRBJ2-7; D ambiguous. This CDR3 region has 14 residues. In germline, CDR1 is MNHEY, CDR2 SVGAGI. Trimming shortened V by 8 bases and J by 2 bases, and 16 bases separated the two germline ends.